This TCR beta chain was identified in a study of T cell repertoires in cytomegalovirus infection. As for the study in general: The public TCR beta signatures pointed to both CMV infection and matching HLA type.

Overall study results and limits: The study found HLA-C-restricted CMV-specific TCR beta clonotypes dominating the ex vivo response.

TCRdb re-derived calls from the reads in MiXCR, one entry per CDR3 protein. Among some 62,000 distinct CDR3 sequences listed, 20% were seen once. To note about this clonotype: Its target is not known.

The sample in question was CD8+ T cells from cultured PBMCs, obtained from culture after CMV antigen stimulation. The receptor comes from a human donor in good health (CMV status not recorded). Some clones in this sample may be carry-over from other donors' samples.

The CDR3 here is CASSQSQGVNTEAFF. CDR3 sequence (DNA): TGCGCCAGCAGTCAATCCCAGGGGGTGAACACTGAAGCTTTCTTT. This chain uses TRBV4-1 with TRBJ1-1; 7 nucleotides agree with TRBD1. The CDR3 has 15 amino acids. From germline, CDR1 is MGHRA and CDR2 YSYEKL. V was pared by 6 bases and J by 0 bases, with 7 bases of the junction left unmatched.